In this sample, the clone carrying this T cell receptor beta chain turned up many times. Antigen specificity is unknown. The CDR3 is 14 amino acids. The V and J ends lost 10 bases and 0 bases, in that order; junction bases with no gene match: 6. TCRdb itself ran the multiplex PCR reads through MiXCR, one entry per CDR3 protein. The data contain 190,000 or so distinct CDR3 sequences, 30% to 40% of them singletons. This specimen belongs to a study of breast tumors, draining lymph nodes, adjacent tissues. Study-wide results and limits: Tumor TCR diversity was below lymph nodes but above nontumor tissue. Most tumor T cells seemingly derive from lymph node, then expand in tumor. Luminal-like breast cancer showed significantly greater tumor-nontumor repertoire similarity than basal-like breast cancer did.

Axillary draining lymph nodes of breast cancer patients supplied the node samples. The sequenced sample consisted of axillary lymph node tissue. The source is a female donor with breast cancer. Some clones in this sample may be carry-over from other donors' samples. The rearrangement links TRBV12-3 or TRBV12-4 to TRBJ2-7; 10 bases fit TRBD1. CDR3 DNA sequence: TGTGCCACCTCCCGGGACAGGGGCTCCTACGAGCAGTACTTC. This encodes CATSRDRGSYEQYF.